What follows are 27 T cell receptor beta chains derived from one specimen sequenced in a study of a mutant IDH1 vaccine in newly diagnosed glioma (dated by TCRdb to about 2021). No antigen is known for these receptors. Libraries were constructed by the immunoSEQ multiplex PCR assay. This is the immuneACCESS table as TCRdb keeps it, with only in-frame sequences that have V and J called. A part of the clones is gone; compared with another copy, unresolved V genes explain less than half, and the rest is unexplained. This sample lists 40,000 to 45,000 clones; approximately 80% were detected once. Jointly, the top ten make up 4% to 5.5% of the sample. The meaning of the sample's time point label: week 35, safety follow-up. Each vaccine dose, consisting of 300 ug of a 20-mer mutant IDH1 peptide in Montanide, was administered subcutaneously with topical imiquimod. Sequencing used PBMCs, obtained from a glioma patient whose treatment included an IDH1 peptide vaccine. These receptors all stem from a woman in her fifties or sixties with glioma.

The chain combines TRBV27 with TRBJ1-4; the match to TRBD1 covers 9 bases. The germline CDR1 and CDR2 sequences are MNHEY and SMNVEV (reference sequence). Trimming took 6 bases from V and 6 from J; bases not matched to a gene: 5. The CDR3 has 14 residues. The DNA for the CDR3 is TGTGCCAGCAGGAACCGGGACAGGGATGAAAAACTGTTTTTT. Translated, it gives CASRNRDRDEKLFF.

The chain recombines TRBV30 with TRBJ2-1; D remains ambiguous. V was trimmed by 1 base and J by 7 bases, leaving 14 bases between them. The CDR3 has 14 residues. Looked up from germline, CDR1 is GTSNPN and CDR2 is SVGIG (reference sequence). The CDR3 sequence: CAWSGSSTLNEQFF. The CDR3 nucleotides read TGTGCCTGGAGTGGTTCCTCTACCCTTAATGAGCAGTTCTTC.

The chain recombines TRBV5-4 with TRBJ1-1; possible D gene TRBD1, 5 bases. Germline lookup yields CDR1 SGHNT and CDR2 YYREEE (reference sequence). The CDR3 is 15 amino acids. The V gene lost 4 bases and the J gene lost 5 bases, with 18 bases spanning the gap. CDR3 loop: CASSGGEVGRTEAFF. CDR3 in DNA: TGTGCCAGCAGCGGGGGGGAGGTAGGGAGGACTGAAGCTTTCTTT.

The J gene is TRBJ1-1, the V gene TRBV27; D is possibly TRBD1 (5 bases). With 2 bases removed from V and 5 bases from J, the gap between germline ends came to 9 bases. Germline V gene data show CDR1 as MNHEY and CDR2 as SMNVEV (reference sequence). CDR3 length: 13 residues. The DNA for the CDR3 is TGTGCCAGCAGTTTACGGTGGGGGACTGAAGCTTTCTTT. Translation gives CASSLRWGTEAFF.

The J gene is TRBJ1-1, the V gene TRBV27, with 8 bases identical to TRBD1. The CDR3 loop spans 14 amino acids. Per the germline V gene, CDR1 is MNHEY and CDR2 is SMNVEV (reference sequence). V was pared by 5 bases and J by 7 bases, with 9 bases of the junction left unmatched. Here the CDR3 reads CASSPQGQADEAFF. The CDR3 bases are TGTGCCAGCAGTCCTCAGGGACAGGCCGATGAAGCTTTCTTT.

The CDR3 DNA sequence: TGTGCCAGCAGTTACTTCGGGGGAAGTAACTATGGCTACACCTTC. It is translated as CASSYFGGSNYGYTF. The rearrangement links TRBV6-6 to TRBJ1-2, with a tentative D call TRBD1 (5 bases). The CDR3 is 15 residues long. CDR1 is MNHNY and CDR2 is SVGAGI in the germline V gene (reference sequence). V lost 1 base and J 1 base, leaving 10 bases between the germline ends.

In its sample, this clone was seen a few times. This sequence joins TRBV4-1 and TRBJ1-1; unclear D gene. CDR3 length: 12 residues. Germline assignment: CDR1 MGHRA and CDR2 YSYEKL. V lost 1 base to trimming and J lost 3 bases, with 3 bases between them. The CDR3 sequence is CASSQGDTEAFF. The DNA for the CDR3 is TGCGCCAGCAGCCAAGGGGACACTGAAGCTTTCTTT.

This clone was counted a few times. V is TRBV4-1 and J is TRBJ2-7; possibly TRBD1 or TRBD2 for D (6 bases each). This CDR3 is 15 amino acids long. Trimming took off 0 bases at V and 9 bases at J, with 18 bases between the two ends. Germline CDR1 reads MGHRA; CDR2 reads YSYEKL. The CDR3 region is CASSQDNSGAIGQYF. The CDR3 DNA is TGCGCCAGCAGCCAAGATAACTCGGGGGCCATAGGGCAGTACTTC.

The genes are TRBV6-1 and TRBJ1-2; 12 positions match TRBD1. This CDR3 is 13 amino acids long. Germline trimming cut 7 bases from V and 7 bases from J; bases unmatched to any gene: 4. CDR1 is MNHNS, CDR2 SASEGT, per germline. CDR3 region: CASKGQGAPGYTF. CDR3 nucleotides: TGTGCCAGCAAGGGACAGGGGGCGCCTGGCTACACCTTC.

CDR3 sequence: CASSESGTPGGYTF. The CDR3 bases are TGCGCCAGCAGTGAGTCAGGGACGCCGGGGGGCTACACCTTC. The chain has TRBV10-1 and TRBJ1-2; the D gene is possibly TRBD1 (5 bases). V lost 0 bases to trimming and J lost 8 bases, with 13 bases between them. In germline, CDR1 is WNHNN, CDR2 SYGVQD (reference sequence). The CDR3 is made up of 14 amino acids.

There are a few counts of this clone. The chain combines TRBV19 with TRBJ1-1, with 7 bases lining up with TRBD1. The CDR3 length is 13 residues. The V and J ends lost 9 bases and 4 bases, in that order; junction bases with no gene match: 8. The germline gives CDR1 LNHDA, CDR2 SQIVND (reference sequence). The CDR3 DNA reads as TGTGCCAGCTCGGGACAGTACATCACTGAAGCTTTCTTT. Its protein is CASSGQYITEAFF.

This clone turned up a few times. The chain combines TRBV19 with TRBJ1-1; tentatively, D is TRBD1 (6 bases). The ends were cut back, 3 bases at V and 1 base at J, with 9 bases in the middle. The CDR3 is 14 residues long. The germline V gene has CDR1 LNHDA and CDR2 SQIVND (reference sequence). CDR3 residues: CASSMGAGNTEAFF. CDR3 nucleotide sequence: TGTGCCAGTAGTATGGGGGCCGGGAACACTGAAGCTTTCTTT.

The CDR3 here is CAWRQGRNQPQHF. CDR3 nucleotide sequence: TGTGCCTGGAGACAGGGGAGGAATCAGCCCCAGCATTTT. This chain connects TRBV30 to TRBJ1-5; the match to TRBD1 covers 7 bases. CDR1 and CDR2 (germline): GTSNPN, SVGIG (reference sequence). V lost 3 bases and J lost 4; bases outside the gene matches: 3. The CDR3 runs to 13 residues. Full variable domain (rest looked up from reference TRBV30 and TRBJ1-5): SQTIHQWPATLVQPVGSPLSLECTVEGTSNPNLYWYRQAAGRGLQLLFYSVGIGQISSEVPQNLSASRPQDRQFILSSKKLLLSDSGFYLCAWRQGRNQPQHFGDGTRLSIL.

This sequence joins TRBV27 and TRBJ1-2; tentatively, D is TRBD1 (5 bases). Looked up from germline, CDR1 is MNHEY and CDR2 is SMNVEV (reference sequence). The CDR3 runs 12 residues. Trimming took off 5 bases at V and 11 bases at J, with 15 bases between the two ends. The CDR3 is CASSPGGAGYTF. CDR3 nucleotides: TGTGCCAGCAGTCCGGGGGGAGCCGGGTACACCTTC.

The gene calls are TRBV19 and TRBJ1-5; D may be TRBD1 (5 bases). V lost 1 base and J lost 7, with 20 bases in between. Germline V gene lookup returns CDR1 LNHDA and CDR2 SQIVND (reference sequence). This CDR3 region has 17 residues. The CDR3 is CASSIVTGRAPGQPQHF. CDR3 coding DNA: TGTGCCAGTAGTATAGTGACGGGCAGGGCCCCGGGGCAGCCCCAGCATTTT.

The rearrangement links TRBV5-1 to TRBJ2-2; 13 bases align to TRBD2. The CDR3 extends over 16 amino acids. From germline, CDR1 is SGHRS and CDR2 YFSETQ. J lost 7 bases, V lost 2 bases, and 5 bases had no gene match. CDR3 region: CASSFTSGGAYGELFF. Here the CDR3 DNA reads TGCGCCAGCAGCTTTACTAGCGGGGGGGCCTACGGGGAGCTGTTTTTT. The full variable domain, its missing parts supplied by reference TRBV5-1 and TRBJ2-2, is KAGVTQTPRYLIKTRGQQVTLSCSPISGHRSVSWYQQTPGQGLQFLFEYFSETQRNKGNFPGRFSGRQFSNSRSEMNVSTLELGDSALYLCASSFTSGGAYGELFFGEGSRLTVL.

The chain has TRBV6-4 and TRBJ2-2; D perhaps matches TRBD2 (5 bases). This CDR3 has 13 amino acids. V lost 5 bases and J 1 base, leaving 5 bases between the germline ends. Germline values: CDR1 MRHNA, CDR2 SNTAGT. CDR3 bases: TGTGCCAGCAGTAGCGGGAACACCGGGGAGCTGTTTTTT. It translates to CASSSGNTGELFF.

The V and J genes are TRBV12-5 and TRBJ2-7; a weak D match, TRBD2 (5 bases). Germline V lookup: CDR1 LGHNT, CDR2 FRNRAP. V dropped 6 bases and J dropped 3 bases, with 18 bases sitting between them. CDR3 length equals 15 residues. Here the CDR3 reads CASGIAGRGSYEQYF. The CDR3 DNA reads as TGTGCTAGTGGGATCGCCGGTCGAGGGAGCTACGAGCAGTACTTC.

The V and J genes are TRBV2 and TRBJ2-7; D is tentatively TRBD1 or TRBD2 (5 bases each). V gave up 3 bases and J gave up 2 bases, with 14 bases separating them. The length of the CDR3 is 15 residues. From germline, CDR1 is SNHLY and CDR2 FYNNEI. This CDR3 reads CASSEIGTETYEQYF. The CDR3 DNA sequence: TGTGCCAGCAGTGAGATCGGGACGGAAACCTACGAGCAGTACTTC.

This clone has a handful of counts. This chain uses TRBV5-8 with TRBJ1-4; no clear D. V lost 7 bases and J 6 bases, leaving 16 bases between the germline ends. Germline lookup yields CDR1 SGHTS and CDR2 YDEGEE. This CDR3 has 14 amino acids. CDR3 bases: TGTGCCAGCGCAAGGCGGCAGGCGGATGAAAAACTGTTTTTT. Its translation is CASARRQADEKLFF.

This rearrangement joins TRBV12-5 to TRBJ2-7; D remains ambiguous. V was trimmed by 7 bases and J by 3 bases, leaving 10 bases between them. Germline V CDR1 and CDR2: LGHNT, FRNRAP. There are 12 residues in the CDR3. In nucleotides, the CDR3 is TGTGCTAGTGAAGGCAGGAACTACGAGCAGTACTTC. Its translation: CASEGRNYEQYF.

This clone was detected only a few times. The DNA for the CDR3 is TGTGCCTGGAGTGTGAACTTCCGGAACACCATATATTTT. This gives the protein CAWSVNFRNTIYF. The chain links TRBV30 to TRBJ1-3; no clear D gene. This CDR3 contains 13 residues. The germline V and J ends were trimmed by 0 bases and 7 bases, with 10 bases remaining between them. Germline V gives CDR1 GTSNPN, CDR2 SVGIG (reference sequence).

V and J are TRBV6-5 and TRBJ2-7; no firm D call. Germline V gene data show CDR1 as MNHEY and CDR2 as SVGAGI. The V end was cut by 7 bases, the J end by 4 bases, with 8 bases between. The CDR3 extends over 11 amino acids. Written as DNA, the CDR3 is TGTGCCAGCAACTCTAGATACGAGCAGTACTTC. Translated, it gives CASNSRYEQYF.

This clone was observed a few times. The rearrangement links TRBV9 to TRBJ2-1, with 7 nucleotides matching TRBD2. Germline CDR1 reads SGDLS; CDR2 reads YYNGEE. The CDR3 sequence is 14 residues long. Trimming at V came to 4 bases and at J to 4 bases, leaving 5 bases not matched to a gene. For the CDR3, the DNA is TGTGCCAGCAGCCGGGGCGGGGGATACAATGAGCAGTTCTTC. It is translated as CASSRGGGYNEQFF.

This rearrangement joins TRBV4-3 to TRBJ2-3, with 14 bases lining up with TRBD2. With 2 bases clipped from V and 0 bases from J, the junction kept 10 bases outside the gene matches. This CDR3 spans 20 amino acids. The germline CDR1 and CDR2 sequences are LGHNA and YSLEER. This CDR3 reads CASSQRGLAGGHSSTDTQYF. Written as DNA, the CDR3 is TGCGCCAGCAGCCAAAGAGGACTAGCGGGGGGCCACTCTAGCACAGATACGCAGTATTTT.

The J gene is TRBJ2-7, the V gene TRBV11-3, with D possibly TRBD2 on 6 matching bases. The CDR3 is made up of 14 amino acids. The V end lost 5 bases, the J end lost 3 bases, and 14 bases lay between the germline ends. CDR1 is SGHNT and CDR2 is YENEEA in the germline V gene. The CDR3 coding sequence is TGTGCCAGCAGCCCAACGGGGGTCCTCTACGAGCAGTACTTC. Translated: CASSPTGVLYEQYF.

CDR3 in DNA: TGCGCCAGCAGCTTGGAGGGAGGGGGTAATGAAAAACTGTTTTTT. Protein: CASSLEGGGNEKLFF. The chain is built from TRBV5-1 and TRBJ1-4; maybe TRBD1 (6 bases). Germline assignment: CDR1 SGHRS and CDR2 YFSETQ. Trimming removed 0 bases at V and 4 bases at J, with 10 bases between. This CDR3 is built from 15 residues.